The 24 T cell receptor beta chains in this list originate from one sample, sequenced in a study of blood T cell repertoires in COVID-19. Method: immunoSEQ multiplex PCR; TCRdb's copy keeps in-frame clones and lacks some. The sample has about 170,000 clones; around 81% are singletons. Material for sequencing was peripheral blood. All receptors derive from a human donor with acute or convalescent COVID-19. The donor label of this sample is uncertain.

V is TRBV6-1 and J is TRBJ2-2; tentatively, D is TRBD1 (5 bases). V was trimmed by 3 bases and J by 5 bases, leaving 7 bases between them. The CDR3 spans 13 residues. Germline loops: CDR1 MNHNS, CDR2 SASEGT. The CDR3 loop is CASSEAGTGELFF. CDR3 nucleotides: TGTGCCAGCAGTGAGGCAGGGACCGGGGAGCTGTTTTTT.

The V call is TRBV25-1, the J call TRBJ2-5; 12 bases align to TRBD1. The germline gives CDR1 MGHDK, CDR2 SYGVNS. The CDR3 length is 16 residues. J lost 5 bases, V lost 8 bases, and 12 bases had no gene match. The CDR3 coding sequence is TGTGCCAGCCAAACGTGGGGGACAGGGGGCGCTGAGACCCAGTACTTC. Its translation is CASQTWGTGGAETQYF.

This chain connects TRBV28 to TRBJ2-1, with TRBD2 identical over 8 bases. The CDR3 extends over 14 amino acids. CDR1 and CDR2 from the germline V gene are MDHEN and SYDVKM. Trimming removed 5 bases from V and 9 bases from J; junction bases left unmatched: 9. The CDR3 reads CASSLRGTSPEQFF. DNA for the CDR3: TGTGCCAGCAGTCTGCGGGGGACTAGTCCTGAGCAGTTCTTC.

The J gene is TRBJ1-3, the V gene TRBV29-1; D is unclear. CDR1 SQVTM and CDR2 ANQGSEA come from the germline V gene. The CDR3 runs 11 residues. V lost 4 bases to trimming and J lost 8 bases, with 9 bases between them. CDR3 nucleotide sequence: TGCAGCGTTGCCTGGAGGGACACCATATATTTT. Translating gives CSVAWRDTIYF.

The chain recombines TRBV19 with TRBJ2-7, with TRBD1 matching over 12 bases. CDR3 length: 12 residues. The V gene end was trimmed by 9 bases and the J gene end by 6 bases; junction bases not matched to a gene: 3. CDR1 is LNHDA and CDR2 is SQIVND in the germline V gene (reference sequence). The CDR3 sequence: CASRDRGLEQYF. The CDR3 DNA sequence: TGTGCCAGCCGGGACAGGGGGCTCGAGCAGTACTTC. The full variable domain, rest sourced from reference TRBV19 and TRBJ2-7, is DGGITQSPKYLFRKEGQNVTLSCEQNLNHDAMYWYRQDPGQGLRLIYYSQIVNDFQKGDIAEGYSVSREKKESFPLTVTSAQKNPTAFYLCASRDRGLEQYFGPGTRLTVT.

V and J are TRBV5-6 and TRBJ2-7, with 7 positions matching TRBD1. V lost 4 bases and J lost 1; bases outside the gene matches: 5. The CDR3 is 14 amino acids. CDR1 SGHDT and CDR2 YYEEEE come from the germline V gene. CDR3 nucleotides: TGTGCCAGCAGCGGGCGACAGGGATCCTACGAGCAGTACTTC. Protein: CASSGRQGSYEQYF.

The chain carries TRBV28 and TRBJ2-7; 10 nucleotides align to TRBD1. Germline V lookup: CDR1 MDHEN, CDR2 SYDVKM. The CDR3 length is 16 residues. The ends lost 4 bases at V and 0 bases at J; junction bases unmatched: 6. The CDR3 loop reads CASSSLGQGGSYEQYF. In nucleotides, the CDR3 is TGTGCCAGCAGTTCACTAGGACAGGGGGGCTCCTACGAGCAGTACTTC.

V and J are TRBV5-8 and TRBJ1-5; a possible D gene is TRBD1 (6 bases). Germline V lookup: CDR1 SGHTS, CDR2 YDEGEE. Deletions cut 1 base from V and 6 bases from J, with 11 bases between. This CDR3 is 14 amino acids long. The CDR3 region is CASSLIQGGQPQHF. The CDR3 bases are TGTGCCAGCAGCTTGATACAGGGCGGTCAGCCCCAGCATTTT.

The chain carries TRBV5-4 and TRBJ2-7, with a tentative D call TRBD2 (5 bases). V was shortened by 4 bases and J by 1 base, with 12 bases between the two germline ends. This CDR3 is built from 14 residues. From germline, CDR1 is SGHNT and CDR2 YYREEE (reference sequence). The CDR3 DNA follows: TGTGCCAGCAGCGCGGGTACAGTTTCCTACGAGCAGTACTTC. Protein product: CASSAGTVSYEQYF.

The CDR3 coding sequence is TGTGCCAGCTCACCATACTTTGGACAGGGTGGTAGGGGAACTGAAGCTTTCTTT. Translation: CASSPYFGQGGRGTEAFF. The rearrangement uses TRBV18 and TRBJ1-1; 8 nucleotides agree with TRBD1. This CDR3 region has 18 residues. The V and J ends lost 2 bases and 5 bases, in that order; junction bases with no gene match: 16. CDR1 is KGHSH and CDR2 is LQKENI in the germline V gene.

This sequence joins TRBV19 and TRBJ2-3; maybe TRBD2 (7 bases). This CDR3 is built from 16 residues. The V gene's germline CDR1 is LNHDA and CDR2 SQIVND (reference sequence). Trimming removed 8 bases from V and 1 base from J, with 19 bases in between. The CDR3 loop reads CASSQGRGVGTDTQYF. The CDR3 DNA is TGTGCCAGTTCCCAGGGGAGGGGAGTCGGCACAGATACGCAGTATTTT. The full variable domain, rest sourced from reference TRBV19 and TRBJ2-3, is DGGITQSPKYLFRKEGQNVTLSCEQNLNHDAMYWYRQDPGQGLRLIYYSQIVNDFQKGDIAEGYSVSREKKESFPLTVTSAQKNPTAFYLCASSQGRGVGTDTQYFGPGTRLTVL.

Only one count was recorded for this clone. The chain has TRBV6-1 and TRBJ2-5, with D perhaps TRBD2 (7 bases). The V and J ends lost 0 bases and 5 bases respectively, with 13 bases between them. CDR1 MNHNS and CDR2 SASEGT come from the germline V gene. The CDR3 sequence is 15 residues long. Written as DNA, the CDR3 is TGTGCCAGCAGTGAAGCGGGGGGGCCAGGGGAGACCCAGTACTTC. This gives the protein CASSEAGGPGETQYF.

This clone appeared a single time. CDR3 nucleotides: TGTGCCAGCAGTCCGCGTCCCTTACAGGGCAACTATGGCTACACCTTC. As protein: CASSPRPLQGNYGYTF. The chain carries TRBV27 and TRBJ1-2, with a possible D match to TRBD1 (6 bases). The germline V gene encodes CDR1 MNHEY and CDR2 SMNVEV (reference sequence). CDR3 length: 16 residues. Trimming removed 5 bases at V and 2 bases at J, with 18 bases between.

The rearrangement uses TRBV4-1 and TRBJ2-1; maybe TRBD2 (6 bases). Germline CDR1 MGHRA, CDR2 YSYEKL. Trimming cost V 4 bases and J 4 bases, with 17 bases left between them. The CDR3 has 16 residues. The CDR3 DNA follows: TGCGCCAGCAGCCCGGAGGGCAGCGGGCGGTACAATGAGCAGTTCTTC. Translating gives CASSPEGSGRYNEQFF.

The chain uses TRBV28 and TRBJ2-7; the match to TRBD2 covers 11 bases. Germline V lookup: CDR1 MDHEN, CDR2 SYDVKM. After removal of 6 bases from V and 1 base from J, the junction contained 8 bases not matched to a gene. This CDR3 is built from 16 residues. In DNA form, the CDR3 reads TGTGCCAGCAGAGATTCCACTAGCGGGAGATCCTACGAGCAGTACTTC. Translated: CASRDSTSGRSYEQYF.

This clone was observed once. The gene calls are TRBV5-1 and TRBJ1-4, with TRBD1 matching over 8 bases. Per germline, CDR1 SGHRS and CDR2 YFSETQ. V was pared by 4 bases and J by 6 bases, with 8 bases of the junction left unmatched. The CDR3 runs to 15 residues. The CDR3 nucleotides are TGCGCCAGCAGCCGTTTCGGACAGGGTGATGAAAAACTGTTTTTT. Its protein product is CASSRFGQGDEKLFF. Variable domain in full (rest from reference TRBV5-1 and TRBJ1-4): KAGVTQTPRYLIKTRGQQVTLSCSPISGHRSVSWYQQTPGQGLQFLFEYFSETQRNKGNFPGRFSGRQFSNSRSEMNVSTLELGDSALYLCASSRFGQGDEKLFFGSGTQLSVL.

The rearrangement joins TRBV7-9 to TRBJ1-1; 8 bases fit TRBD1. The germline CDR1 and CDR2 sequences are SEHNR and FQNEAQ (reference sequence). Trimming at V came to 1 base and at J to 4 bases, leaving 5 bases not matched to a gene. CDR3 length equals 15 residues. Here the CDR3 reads CASSLEMDRVTEAFF. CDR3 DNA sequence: TGTGCCAGCAGCTTAGAGATGGACAGGGTCACTGAAGCTTTCTTT.

CDR3 nucleotides: TGTGCCAGCAGCCAAGGGGCAACTAATGAAAAACTGTTTTTT. Protein sequence: CASSQGATNEKLFF. The rearrangement uses TRBV11-2 and TRBJ1-4, with a possible D match to TRBD1 (5 bases). The length of the CDR3 is 14 residues. The germline gives CDR1 SGHAT, CDR2 FQNNGV. Trimming removed 5 bases from V and 0 bases from J, with 7 bases in between.

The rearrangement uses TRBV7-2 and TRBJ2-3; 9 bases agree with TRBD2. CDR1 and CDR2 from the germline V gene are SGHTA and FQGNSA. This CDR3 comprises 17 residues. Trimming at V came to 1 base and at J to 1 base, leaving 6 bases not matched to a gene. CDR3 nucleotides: TGTGCCAGCAGCTTAGTTAGCGGGAGTCGCGGCACAGATACGCAGTATTTT. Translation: CASSLVSGSRGTDTQYF.

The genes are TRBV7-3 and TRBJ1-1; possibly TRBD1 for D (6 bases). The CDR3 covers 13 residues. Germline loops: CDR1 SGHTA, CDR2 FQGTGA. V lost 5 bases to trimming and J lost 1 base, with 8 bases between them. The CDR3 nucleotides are TGTGCCAGCAGCCCCAGGGGGAACACTGAAGCTTTCTTT. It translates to CASSPRGNTEAFF.

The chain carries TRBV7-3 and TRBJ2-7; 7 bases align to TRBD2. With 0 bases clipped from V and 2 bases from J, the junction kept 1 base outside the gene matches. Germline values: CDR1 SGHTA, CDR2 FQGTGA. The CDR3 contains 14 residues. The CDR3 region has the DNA TGTGCCAGCAGCTTAACTCGGGGGGCCTACGAGCAGTACTTC. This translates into CASSLTRGAYEQYF.

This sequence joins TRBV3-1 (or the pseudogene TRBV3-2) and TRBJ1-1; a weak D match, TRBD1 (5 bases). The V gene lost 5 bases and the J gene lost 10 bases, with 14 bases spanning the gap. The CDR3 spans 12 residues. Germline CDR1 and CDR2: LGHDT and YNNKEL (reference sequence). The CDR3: CASSSQMGGAFF. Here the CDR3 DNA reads TGTGCCAGCAGCTCCCAGATGGGGGGAGCTTTCTTT.

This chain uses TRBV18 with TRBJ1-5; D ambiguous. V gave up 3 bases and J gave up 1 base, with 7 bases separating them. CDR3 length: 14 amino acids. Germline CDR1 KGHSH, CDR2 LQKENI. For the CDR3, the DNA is TGTGCCAGCTCACCCGGTCGGAGCAATCAGCCCCAGCATTTT. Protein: CASSPGRSNQPQHF.

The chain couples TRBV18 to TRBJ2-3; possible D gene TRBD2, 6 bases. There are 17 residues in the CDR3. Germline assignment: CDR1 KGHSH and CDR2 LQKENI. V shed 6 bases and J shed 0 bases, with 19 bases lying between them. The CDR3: CASSQVFAGTSTDTQYF. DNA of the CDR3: TGTGCCAGCTCCCAAGTTTTCGCGGGGACTAGCACAGATACGCAGTATTTT.